The 30 T cell receptor beta chains listed next were all sequenced from one sample in a study of blood T cell repertoires in COVID-19. Sequencing was performed with immunoSEQ multiplex PCR; in TCRdb, only in-frame clones are kept and a portion is missing. This repertoire shows about 200,000 clones, 81% found once; its top ten account for 7.9%. The material sequenced was peripheral blood. The receptors originated from a woman aged 80 or over with acute or convalescent COVID-19.

The V and J genes are TRBV28 and TRBJ1-5; a weak D match, TRBD1 (5 bases). Trimming left V 8 bases short and J 2 bases short, with 10 bases between. This CDR3 contains 13 residues. CDR1 and CDR2 (germline): MDHEN, SYDVKM. The CDR3 DNA reads as TGTGCCAGCTCCGGAGGGGGCAATCAGCCCCAGCATTTT. Its translation is CASSGGGNQPQHF.

The chain couples TRBV6-5 to TRBJ2-4; D may be TRBD2 (5 bases). The length of the CDR3 is 14 residues. The V gene's germline CDR1 is MNHEY and CDR2 SVGAGI. V was clipped by 2 bases and J by 4 bases, with 9 bases between them. The CDR3 spells CASSYASNKNIQYF. CDR3 in DNA: TGTGCCAGCAGTTACGCTAGCAATAAAAACATTCAGTACTTC.

This rearrangement joins TRBV6-5 to TRBJ1-5; no definite D call. V lost 5 bases to trimming and J lost 1 base, with 12 bases between them. Germline CDR1 reads MNHEY; CDR2 reads SVGAGI. The CDR3 is 15 amino acids. CDR3 sequence reads: CASSRSRSSNQPQHF. Written as DNA, the CDR3 is TGTGCCAGCAGTCGTTCCAGGTCGAGCAATCAGCCCCAGCATTTT.

This chain joins TRBV6-1 and TRBJ1-5; TRBD1 matches at 7 bases. The germline V gene has CDR1 MNHNS and CDR2 SASEGT. J lost 3 bases, V lost 4 bases, and 9 bases had no gene match. The CDR3 contains 16 residues. This CDR3 is CASSAYPTGTNQPQHF. CDR3 nucleotide sequence: TGTGCCAGCAGTGCCTATCCGACAGGGACCAATCAGCCCCAGCATTTT.

The V call is TRBV20-1, the J call TRBJ2-1; no firm D call. V gave up 7 bases and J gave up 5 bases, with 9 bases separating them. This CDR3 comprises 11 residues. Per the germline V gene, CDR1 is DFQATT and CDR2 is SNEGSKA (reference sequence). The CDR3: CSGRSDNEQFF. The CDR3 DNA reads as TGCAGTGGCCGGAGCGACAATGAGCAGTTCTTC.

The V and J genes are TRBV29-1 and TRBJ2-7, with 7 bases lining up with TRBD2. The V gene end was trimmed by 1 base and the J gene end by 4 bases; junction bases not matched to a gene: 4. Per germline, CDR1 SQVTM and CDR2 ANQGSEA. This CDR3 region has 13 residues. The CDR3 reads CSVEVLASYEQYF. The CDR3 DNA reads TGCAGCGTTGAAGTACTAGCGTCTTACGAGCAGTACTTC.

The V gene is TRBV3-1 (or the pseudogene TRBV3-2), the J gene TRBJ1-2; no clear D gene. CDR1 LGHDT and CDR2 YNNKEL come from the germline V gene (reference sequence). V lost 5 bases and J lost 0, with 13 bases in between. The CDR3 consists of 15 residues. The CDR3 here is CASSAPRGANYGYTF. The CDR3 DNA follows: TGTGCCAGCAGCGCACCTCGGGGAGCTAACTATGGCTACACCTTC.

The V gene is TRBV2, the J gene TRBJ1-5; no firm D call. This CDR3 comprises 13 residues. Deletions cut 8 bases from V and 6 bases from J, with 14 bases between. Germline CDR1 and CDR2: SNHLY and FYNNEI. The DNA for the CDR3 is TGTGCCAGCGAGGGTAGTCGGGGTCAGCCCCAGCATTTT. This gives the protein CASEGSRGQPQHF. The variable domain in full, completed from reference TRBV2 and TRBJ1-5, reads EPEVTQTPSHQVTQMGQEVILRCVPISNHLYFYWYRQILGQKVEFLVSFYNNEISEKSEIFDDQFSVERPDGSNFTLKIRSTKLEDSAMYFCASEGSRGQPQHFGDGTRLSIL.

This chain joins TRBV5-4 and TRBJ2-1, with 13 nucleotides matching TRBD2. The CDR3 length is 18 residues. V dropped 0 bases and J dropped 10; count of bases not matched to a gene: 13. CDR1 is SGHNT, CDR2 YYREEE, per germline (reference sequence). For the CDR3, the DNA is TGTGCCAGCAGCTTGGGGGGACTAGCGGGGTCTCGAGGTCGGGAGCAGTTCTTC. It codes for CASSLGGLAGSRGREQFF.

The chain couples TRBV10-3 to TRBJ2-3; the match to TRBD1 covers 11 bases. The CDR3 is 16 amino acids. V gave up 2 bases and J gave up 2 bases; unmatched junction bases: 3. The V gene's germline CDR1 is ENHRY and CDR2 SYGVKD. The CDR3 is CAISEGQGAFTDTQYF. Here the CDR3 DNA reads TGTGCCATCAGTGAGGGACAGGGGGCTTTCACAGATACGCAGTATTTT.

This chain connects TRBV24-1 to TRBJ2-5, with 7 bases matching TRBD1. The germline V gene has CDR1 KGHDR and CDR2 SFDVKD. This CDR3 comprises 14 residues. V lost 1 base, J lost 5 bases, and 3 bases stayed unmatched. The CDR3 sequence is CATSDFRDSETQYF. CDR3 DNA sequence: TGTGCCACCAGTGATTTCCGGGACAGCGAGACCCAGTACTTC.

In DNA form, the CDR3 reads TGTGCCAGTAGTATTAATCGAGGGAATAGATACGAGCAGTACTTC. Protein: CASSINRGNRYEQYF. V is TRBV19 and J is TRBJ2-7; D possibly corresponds to TRBD2 (5 bases). Germline lookup yields CDR1 LNHDA and CDR2 SQIVND (reference sequence). V dropped 3 bases and J dropped 4 bases, with 16 bases sitting between them. This CDR3 comprises 15 residues.

V is TRBV5-6 and J is TRBJ2-3; 9 bases line up with TRBD1. Germline loops: CDR1 SGHDT, CDR2 YYEEEE. The V gene end was trimmed by 4 bases and the J gene end by 2 bases; junction bases not matched to a gene: 5. This CDR3 is built from 15 residues. This CDR3 reads CASSHTGGLTDTQYF. The CDR3 DNA follows: TGTGCCAGCAGCCACACAGGGGGCCTCACAGATACGCAGTATTTT.

The chain is built from TRBV3-1 (or the pseudogene TRBV3-2) and TRBJ2-1, with 8 bases identical to TRBD2. Unmatched junction bases numbered 8, after V lost 0 bases and J lost 7 bases. The CDR3 contains 16 residues. Germline V CDR1 and CDR2: LGHDT, YNNKEL (reference sequence). This chain's CDR3 is CASSQDFGGAVNEQFF. The CDR3 nucleotides read TGTGCCAGCAGCCAAGATTTCGGGGGGGCGGTGAATGAGCAGTTCTTC.

V is TRBV14 and J is TRBJ2-5; 7 bases line up with TRBD1. The germline CDR1 and CDR2 sequences are SGHDN and FVKESK. The CDR3 has 14 residues. With 7 bases clipped from V and 2 bases from J, the junction kept 7 bases outside the gene matches. CDR3 sequence reads: CASTRDSVQETQYF. CDR3 nucleotides: TGTGCCAGCACCCGGGACAGTGTACAAGAGACCCAGTACTTC. The entire variable domain, with the rest obtained from reference TRBV14 and TRBJ2-5, is as follows: EAGVTQFPSHSVIEKGQTVTLRCDPISGHDNLYWYRRVMGKEIKFLLHFVKESKQDESGMPNNRFLAERTGGTYSTLKVQPAELEDSGVYFCASTRDSVQETQYFGPGTRLLVL.

The rearrangement uses TRBV5-4 and TRBJ1-2; tentative D call: TRBD1 (6 bases). Germline assignment: CDR1 SGHNT and CDR2 YYREEE (reference sequence). The CDR3 has 13 amino acids. Trimming removed 5 bases at V and 4 bases at J, with 12 bases between. The chain's CDR3 is CASRFDRSYGYTF. DNA for the CDR3: TGTGCCAGCAGATTTGACAGGAGCTATGGCTACACCTTC.

This chain uses TRBV7-2 with TRBJ2-2; D is possibly TRBD2 (5 bases). V was shortened by 1 base and J by 6 bases, with 18 bases between the two germline ends. The CDR3 totals 17 residues. The germline V gene has CDR1 SGHTA and CDR2 FQGNSA. The CDR3 loop is CASSLEGWNRGAGELFF. CDR3 DNA: TGTGCCAGCAGCTTAGAAGGATGGAACCGGGGTGCCGGGGAGCTGTTTTTT.

This clone occurred a few times. The CDR3 DNA reads as TGTGCCAGCAGCTTGGATTATTTCGGGGGTAACAACTATGGCTACACCTTC. Its translation: CASSLDYFGGNNYGYTF. The chain carries TRBV5-5 and TRBJ1-2; a weak D match, TRBD1 (5 bases). Germline-derived CDR1 and CDR2 are SGHKS and YYEKEE (reference sequence). The CDR3 is made up of 17 amino acids. Trimming cost V 0 bases and J 2 bases, with 17 bases left between them.

V is TRBV2 and J is TRBJ2-1, with a tentative D call TRBD2 (5 bases). The germline gives CDR1 SNHLY, CDR2 FYNNEI. V was pared by 1 base and J by 8 bases, with 12 bases between. The CDR3 length is 14 residues. The CDR3 is CASSEDLASDEQFF. The CDR3 DNA sequence: TGTGCCAGCAGTGAAGACCTAGCAAGCGATGAGCAGTTCTTC.

CDR3 coding DNA: TGTGCCAGCAGCTTTTTTGGCGGTGAGGTCGGGGAGCTGTTTTTT. Amino acids: CASSFFGGEVGELFF. V gene TRBV7-9 combines with J gene TRBJ2-2; D remains ambiguous. Germline CDR1 SEHNR, CDR2 FQNEAQ (reference sequence). The V end was cut by 3 bases, the J end by 7 bases, with 15 bases between. The CDR3 sequence is 15 residues long.

The V call is TRBV20-1, the J call TRBJ1-1; D is ambiguous. Germline V gene lookup returns CDR1 DFQATT and CDR2 SNEGSKA (reference sequence). The CDR3 loop spans 10 amino acids. V was clipped by 4 bases and J by 10 bases, with 10 bases between them. Here the CDR3 DNA reads TGCAGTGCTATTGGCTTTGGAGCTTTCTTT. Its protein is CSAIGFGAFF.

This clone was seen just once. The chain uses TRBV5-4 and TRBJ2-5; 7 bases line up with TRBD1. Germline V lookup: CDR1 SGHNT, CDR2 YYREEE (reference sequence). The junction had 1 base not matched to a gene; V was cut back by 3 bases and J by 2 bases. The CDR3 has 13 residues. The CDR3 loop reads CASSSDRQETQYF. In DNA, the CDR3 is TGTGCCAGCAGCTCGGACAGGCAAGAGACCCAGTACTTC.

The V gene is TRBV12-3 or TRBV12-4, the J gene TRBJ2-7; maybe TRBD1 (5 bases). This CDR3 has 12 residues. The V and J ends lost 6 bases and 3 bases respectively, with 9 bases between them. The CDR3 loop reads CASSQGVYEQYF. CDR3 nucleotide sequence: TGTGCCAGCAGCCAAGGGGTCTACGAGCAGTACTTC.

This chain connects TRBV5-1 to TRBJ2-5; D unresolved. Germline-derived CDR1 and CDR2 are SGHRS and YFSETQ. V lost 4 bases and J 1 base, leaving 2 bases between the germline ends. There are 11 residues in the CDR3. CDR3 nucleotide sequence: TGCGCCAGCAGCCTCCAAGAGACCCAGTACTTC. Its translation is CASSLQETQYF. Variable domain in full (rest from reference TRBV5-1 and TRBJ2-5): KAGVTQTPRYLIKTRGQQVTLSCSPISGHRSVSWYQQTPGQGLQFLFEYFSETQRNKGNFPGRFSGRQFSNSRSEMNVSTLELGDSALYLCASSLQETQYFGPGTRLLVL.

The CDR3 DNA sequence: TGTGCCAGCAGTCCCCTGGGACTGGAGACCCAGTACTTC. It specifies CASSPLGLETQYF. The chain employs TRBV12-3 or TRBV12-4 and TRBJ2-5, with a tentative D call TRBD2 (6 bases). V was clipped by 5 bases and J by 5 bases, with 12 bases between them. The CDR3 is 13 amino acids.

The chain is built from TRBV19 and TRBJ1-5, with D perhaps TRBD1 (6 bases). The V gene's germline CDR1 is LNHDA and CDR2 SQIVND (reference sequence). The V end lost 4 bases, the J end lost 9 bases, and 19 bases lay between the germline ends. This CDR3 has 15 residues. The CDR3 region is CASSTPRGISGPQHF. As DNA, the CDR3 is TGTGCCAGTAGTACCCCGAGGGGGATCAGTGGGCCCCAGCATTTT.

There are a few counts of this clone. The J gene is TRBJ2-7, the V gene TRBV5-6; D gene uncertain. The CDR3 length is 11 residues. Deletions cut 2 bases from V and 7 bases from J, with 7 bases between. Germline V gene data show CDR1 as SGHDT and CDR2 as YYEEEE. The CDR3 loop reads CASSFLQEQYF. The CDR3 coding sequence is TGTGCCAGCAGCTTCCTACAGGAGCAGTACTTC.

This clone was observed a handful of times. A junction end diverges from the germline sequence, so it may reflect a read error. CDR3 nucleotide sequence: TGTGCCAGCAACTTACAACTTCACACCGGGGAGCTGTTTTTT. The encoded protein is CASNLQLHTGELFF. The V gene is TRBV11-2, the J gene TRBJ2-2; D remains ambiguous. This CDR3 is 14 amino acids long. Germline CDR1 is SGHAT and CDR2 is FQNNGV.

The CDR3 loop is CASSRDYDNEQFF. The CDR3 bases are TGTGCCAGCAGCCGGGACTACGACAATGAGCAGTTCTTC. The chain links TRBV5-4 to TRBJ2-1, with 7 bases aligning to TRBD2. The CDR3 is made up of 13 amino acids. Per germline, CDR1 SGHNT and CDR2 YYREEE (reference sequence). V was pared by 4 bases and J by 5 bases, with 3 bases of the junction left unmatched.

The table lists this clone with a few counts. The chain carries TRBV6-6 and TRBJ1-2; D is ambiguous. This CDR3 comprises 14 residues. Per the germline V gene, CDR1 is MNHNY and CDR2 is SVGAGI (reference sequence). V lost 6 bases and J 3 bases, leaving 14 bases between the germline ends. This CDR3 is CASSHGSGDYGYTF. CDR3 DNA sequence: TGTGCCAGCAGCCACGGTTCGGGAGACTATGGCTACACCTTC.